Listed here is a single T cell receptor beta chain. As yet, its antigen is unknown. These data come from a study of cytomegalovirus exposure and HLA in healthy donors. Notes on the study in general: The productive fraction for most TCR beta V segments was about 87% or about 30% in an earlier analysis. The authors enumerated over 150 TCR beta chains as linked to cytomegalovirus. Near-uniform donor sequencing depth was presumed by presence/absence analyses.

Trimming at V came to 6 bases and at J to 7 bases, leaving 9 bases not matched to a gene. Germline CDR1 MNHNS, CDR2 SASEGT. The CDR3 sequence is 14 residues long. The PCR had 60 Vbeta and 13 Jbeta primers. Authors' methods: Later analysis identified roughly 82 million unique TCR beta chains, 8.5 million to 13 million shared. Method: immunoSEQ multiplex PCR; TCRdb's copy keeps in-frame clones and lacks some. V, J and clone size reflect that table, while D and trimming were determined from the DNA. The table lists about 130,000 clones, approximately 78% of them singletons. This sequence was found in a human donor in good health. Specimen: PBMCs. This sequence joins TRBV6-1 and TRBJ1-3; 7 bases are a match to TRBD1. CDR3 sequence (DNA): TGTGCCAGCAGGGCACAAACAGGGGCCAACACCATATATTTT. Translation: CASRAQTGANTIYF.